One and the same sample provided the 26 T cell receptor beta chains below, sequenced in a study of vaccination and CD4 T cells after COVID-19. Specified treatment: approximately nine-day PBMC culture with coronavirus spike peptide pools or control peptides (ViraFEST assay). These TCRs are of unknown antigen specificity. The Oncomine TCR Beta short-read assay generated sequence data from the DNA of cultured CD4+ T cells. TCRdb reprocessed the PCR reads with MiXCR, giving one entry per CDR3 protein. The table includes about 12,000 distinct CDR3 sequences, 50% detected once. Specimen: CD4+ T cells from blood, cultured in vitro. These receptors were obtained from a human donor who had recovered from COVID-19.

The chain couples TRBV4-1 to TRBJ2-4; D uncertain. This CDR3 is 15 amino acids long. In germline, CDR1 is MGHRA, CDR2 YSYEKL. The V end was cut by 3 bases, the J end by 5 bases, with 14 bases between. The CDR3 loop reads CASSHVSSGENIQYF. CDR3 in DNA: TGCGCCAGCAGCCACGTATCTTCAGGTGAAAACATTCAGTACTTC.

This chain links TRBV18 with TRBJ2-5; D not certain. The CDR3 consists of 13 residues. With 2 bases removed from V and 4 bases from J, the gap between germline ends came to 8 bases. Germline CDR1 and CDR2: KGHSH and LQKENI. The CDR3 here is CASSPNPGETQYF. The CDR3 DNA reads as TGTGCCAGCTCACCAAATCCCGGAGAGACCCAGTACTTC.

The chain employs TRBV30 and TRBJ2-2; 7 bases align to TRBD1. The CDR3 length is 14 residues. Germline loops: CDR1 GTSNPN, CDR2 SVGIG (reference sequence). J lost 1 base, V lost 3 bases, and 2 bases had no gene match. CDR3 amino acids: CAWRDRRNTGELFF. DNA for the CDR3: TGTGCCTGGAGGGACAGGAGGAACACCGGGGAGCTGTTTTTT.

The chain has TRBV6-2 or TRBV6-3 and TRBJ2-3; D gene uncertain. CDR1 is MNHEY, CDR2 SVGEGT, per germline. The CDR3 has 14 residues. With 4 bases removed from V and 0 bases from J, the gap between germline ends came to 8 bases. The DNA of the CDR3 is TGTGCCAGCAGTTTGGAGACTAGCACAGATACGCAGTATTTT. Protein product: CASSLETSTDTQYF.

The chain couples TRBV19 to TRBJ2-1; the D is unclear. Germline CDR1 LNHDA, CDR2 SQIVND (reference sequence). Trimming cost V 7 bases and J 3 bases, with 13 bases left between them. The CDR3 covers 14 residues. CDR3 coding DNA: TGTGCCAGTAAAATGACACAGAACTACAATGAGCAGTTCTTC. It translates to CASKMTQNYNEQFF.

This clonotype turned up a few times. This chain connects TRBV20-1 to TRBJ1-5; possibly TRBD1 for D (6 bases). The CDR3 consists of 13 residues. V was pared by 4 bases and J by 2 bases, with 9 bases between. CDR1 and CDR2 (germline): DFQATT, SNEGSKA (reference sequence). The CDR3 DNA follows: TGCAGTGCTACCAGGGGCGGCAATCAGCCCCAGCATTTT. This sequence encodes CSATRGGNQPQHF.

V and J are TRBV5-4 and TRBJ2-2; 14 positions match TRBD2. The V and J ends lost 3 bases and 5 bases, in that order; junction bases with no gene match: 12. Germline lookup yields CDR1 SGHNT and CDR2 YYREEE (reference sequence). This CDR3 has 19 residues. CDR3 in amino acids: CASSWRKGLAGARTGELFF. CDR3 nucleotide sequence: TGTGCCAGCAGCTGGCGAAAGGGACTAGCGGGAGCTCGTACCGGGGAGCTGTTTTTT.

The chain has TRBV7-2 and TRBJ2-3, with D unclear. CDR1 SGHTA and CDR2 FQGNSA come from the germline V gene. Trimming removed 8 bases from V and 4 bases from J, with 13 bases in between. The CDR3 is 13 amino acids. The CDR3 is CASLGSRADTQYF. The CDR3 nucleotides are TGTGCCAGCCTGGGCTCTAGAGCAGATACGCAGTATTTT.

This clonotype was seen a few times. This chain connects TRBV19 to TRBJ1-1; no definite D call. CDR3 length equals 14 residues. Trimming stripped 4 bases from V and 1 base from J, with 10 bases between. CDR1 is LNHDA and CDR2 is SQIVND in the germline V gene (reference sequence). The CDR3 region is CASSNGQRNTEAFF. The CDR3 DNA sequence: TGTGCCAGTAGTAACGGTCAGAGGAACACTGAAGCTTTCTTT.

This clonotype was picked up a small number of times. The rearrangement joins TRBV20-1 to TRBJ2-5; D is ambiguous. The CDR3 consists of 14 residues. V was pared by 3 bases and J by 5 bases, with 16 bases between. The V gene's germline CDR1 is DFQATT and CDR2 SNEGSKA (reference sequence). The CDR3 DNA sequence: TGCAGTGCTAGTCGGACCCCCCTAGGGGAGACCCAGTACTTC. This sequence encodes CSASRTPLGETQYF.

This clonotype came up a few times. The rearrangement uses TRBV20-1 and TRBJ1-6; D remains ambiguous. CDR1 is DFQATT, CDR2 SNEGSKA, per germline (reference sequence). V lost 5 bases to trimming and J lost 2 bases, with 22 bases between them. The CDR3 runs to 18 residues. The CDR3 loop reads CSAPFGGSIFAYNSPLHF. CDR3 in DNA: TGCAGTGCTCCGTTTGGAGGGTCCATTTTCGCCTATAATTCACCCCTCCACTTT.

The gene calls are TRBV7-8 and TRBJ1-5, with D tentatively TRBD1 (5 bases). The germline V and J ends were trimmed by 5 bases and 3 bases, with 20 bases remaining between them. Germline V gives CDR1 SGHVS, CDR2 FQNEAQ. This CDR3 comprises 17 residues. In DNA form, the CDR3 reads TGTGCCAGCAGCGTAGTAGGCACCGGGACGGTCAATCAGCCCCAGCATTTT. Translating it yields CASSVVGTGTVNQPQHF.

This clonotype was detected once. The J gene is TRBJ1-4, the V gene TRBV4-2, with D tentatively TRBD1 (5 bases). The CDR3 contains 18 residues. V was pared by 0 bases and J by 5 bases, with 19 bases between. Per the germline V gene, CDR1 is LGHNA and CDR2 is YNFKEQ. This CDR3 reads CASSQDPPGRARNEKLFF. The CDR3 DNA follows: TGTGCCAGCAGCCAAGACCCGCCGGGCAGGGCAAGAAATGAAAAACTGTTTTTT.

The V and J genes are TRBV19 and TRBJ1-2; unclear D gene. Per the germline V gene, CDR1 is LNHDA and CDR2 is SQIVND (reference sequence). The ends were cut back, 6 bases at V and 8 bases at J, with 13 bases in the middle. The CDR3 runs 12 residues. This CDR3 is CASRRLTGGYTF. The CDR3 DNA reads TGTGCCAGTAGGCGGCTCACGGGCGGCTACACCTTC.

V usage is TRBV2 and J usage is TRBJ2-3; D perhaps matches TRBD2 (5 bases). Between the trimmed V and J ends, which lost 5 bases and 3 bases, there was a span of 9 bases. The CDR3 contains 13 residues. Germline V gene sequence: CDR1 SNHLY, CDR2 FYNNEI. The CDR3 nucleotides read TGTGCCAGCAGTCAAGAGGGAACAGATACGCAGTATTTT. Translation: CASSQEGTDTQYF.

This chain connects TRBV15 to TRBJ2-1; the match to TRBD1 covers 7 bases. The ends lost 4 bases at V and 4 bases at J; junction bases unmatched: 7. The CDR3 contains 15 residues. Germline V gene lookup returns CDR1 LNHNV and CDR2 YYDKDF (reference sequence). CDR3 DNA: TGTGCCACCAGCATCCCGACAGGGAATTACAATGAGCAGTTCTTC. It translates to CATSIPTGNYNEQFF.

This clonotype showed up just a few times. This chain uses TRBV20-1 with TRBJ2-5; 8 positions match TRBD1. Trimming at V came to 6 bases and at J to 2 bases, leaving 5 bases not matched to a gene. Germline lookup yields CDR1 DFQATT and CDR2 SNEGSKA (reference sequence). There are 13 residues in the CDR3. The CDR3 DNA reads as TGCAGTGCGTCGGGACAGGTTCAAGAGACCCAGTACTTC. Amino acids: CSASGQVQETQYF.

The genes are TRBV6-1 and TRBJ2-3; 8 bases are shared with TRBD1. Germline CDR1 and CDR2: MNHNS and SASEGT. The CDR3 has 14 amino acids. The ends lost 6 bases at V and 3 bases at J; junction bases unmatched: 5. The chain's CDR3 is CASRTGARTDTQYF. For the CDR3, the DNA is TGTGCCAGCAGGACAGGGGCTCGGACAGATACGCAGTATTTT.

This clonotype was seen only a few times. V usage is TRBV11-2 and J usage is TRBJ2-3, with D perhaps TRBD1 (5 bases). The CDR3 is made up of 12 amino acids. Trimming removed 5 bases at V and 5 bases at J, with 8 bases between. Germline V gene sequence: CDR1 SGHAT, CDR2 FQNNGV. The CDR3 here is CASSLDRDTQYF. The DNA of the CDR3 is TGTGCCAGCAGCCTCGACAGAGATACGCAGTATTTT.

This chain joins TRBV12-3 or TRBV12-4 and TRBJ1-1, with D hard to call. V was cut by 3 bases and J by 3 bases, with 20 bases left in between. The CDR3 loop spans 17 amino acids. DNA of the CDR3: TGTGCCAGCAGTTTTCGAGGGTTCGTCGGAGTGGACACTGAAGCTTTCTTT. Protein product: CASSFRGFVGVDTEAFF.

The chain links TRBV5-1 to TRBJ1-6; weak D call: TRBD1 (5 bases). This CDR3 contains 19 residues. V was clipped by 2 bases and J by 0 bases, with 18 bases between them. The germline V gene encodes CDR1 SGHRS and CDR2 YFSETQ. The CDR3 spells CASSFRPRQSSSYNSPLHF. The DNA for the CDR3 is TGCGCCAGCAGCTTCCGACCTCGACAGTCGAGCTCCTATAATTCACCCCTCCACTTT.

There are a few counts of this clonotype. V and J are TRBV15 and TRBJ2-1, with TRBD1 identical over 8 bases. The germline CDR1 and CDR2 sequences are LNHNV and YYDKDF (reference sequence). CDR3 length equals 15 residues. V lost 1 base, J lost 3 bases, and 2 bases stayed unmatched. As DNA, the CDR3 is TGTGCCACCAGCAGAGGCACAGGGGGCTACAATGAGCAGTTCTTC. Protein product: CATSRGTGGYNEQFF.

This clonotype was counted only a few times. The rearrangement links TRBV20-1 to TRBJ2-1; TRBD2 matches at 7 bases. Losses at the gene ends were 4 bases for V and 6 bases for J; bases not matched to a gene: 18. Germline CDR1 reads DFQATT; CDR2 reads SNEGSKA (reference sequence). The CDR3 extends over 17 amino acids. As DNA, the CDR3 is TGCAGTGCTAAGTCCCCTGGGCGGGCGGGAGATCTCAATGAGCAGTTCTTC. Its translation is CSAKSPGRAGDLNEQFF.

V is TRBV20-1 and J is TRBJ2-7, with 9 bases identical to TRBD1. CDR1 is DFQATT, CDR2 SNEGSKA, per germline (reference sequence). The CDR3 sequence is 15 residues long. Trimming removed 6 bases from V and 4 bases from J; junction bases left unmatched: 13. This CDR3 is CSAESPGTGLYEQYF. The DNA of the CDR3 is TGCAGTGCCGAGTCTCCCGGGACAGGGTTATACGAGCAGTACTTC.

This chain joins TRBV11-1 and TRBJ1-6, with D perhaps matching TRBD1 (6 bases). CDR3 length: 15 amino acids. V dropped 5 bases and J dropped 6 bases, with 14 bases sitting between them. CDR1 and CDR2 from the germline V gene are SGHAT and FQDESV (reference sequence). DNA for the CDR3: TGTGCCAGCAGCGCGACGGGACACCGTAATTCACCCCTCCACTTT. Protein: CASSATGHRNSPLHF.

The chain has TRBV7-2 and TRBJ2-5; TRBD2 aligns across 9 bases. With V trimmed by 5 bases and J by 6 bases, 10 bases remained unmatched. The CDR3 contains 15 residues. From germline, CDR1 is SGHTA and CDR2 FQGNSA. The CDR3 sequence is CASSALSGRRQTQYF. CDR3 sequence (DNA): TGTGCCAGCAGCGCACTTAGCGGGAGACGGCAGACCCAGTACTTC.